Listed below are T cell receptor beta chains from one sample, sequenced in a study of coeliac disease. The method was immunoSEQ multiplex PCR; TCRdb's version includes in-frame clones alone and lacks a portion of them. The table has around 5,000 clones, less than 75% seen once; the top ten hold about 9%. The sample was lymphocytes from the gut lamina propria. The source is a man aged 70 or older with active celiac disease. Each CDR3 is given with its conserved first and last residue. The D gene is left open where the match is weak. Rows give clone size only sometimes, using once, few, many, or a class for an expanded clone.

j_call,v_call,d_call,clone_size,cdr3_nt,cdr3_aa
TRBJ2-1,TRBV2,TRBD2,NA,TGTGCCAGCAGTGAGGGACTAGCGGGTGACTCCTACAATGAGCAGTTCTTC,CASSEGLAGDSYNEQFF
TRBJ2-7,TRBV6-1,NA,NA,TGTGCCAGCAGTGATCGTCGCGAGCAGTACTTC,CASSDRREQYF
TRBJ1-1,TRBV5-1,TRBD1,NA,TGCGCCAGCAGCTTGACAGGGGATTCTGAAGCTTTCTTT,CASSLTGDSEAFF
TRBJ2-3,TRBV9,NA,NA,TGTGCCAGCAGCTCAAGTTCAGGCACAGATACGCAGTATTTT,CASSSSSGTDTQYF
TRBJ1-1,TRBV7-9,NA,NA,TGTGCCAGCAGCTCAGACACGGAGGGGACTGAAGCTTTCTTT,CASSSDTEGTEAFF
TRBJ2-2,TRBV9,NA,NA,TGTGCCAGCAGCGTAGCTATTAGCGGGAACACCGGGGAGCTGTTTTTT,CASSVAISGNTGELFF
TRBJ2-7,TRBV5-1,NA,NA,TGCGCCAGCAGCTTGGGGACAGACTACGAGCAGTACTTC,CASSLGTDYEQYF
TRBJ2-7,TRBV27,NA,NA,TGTGCCAGCAGTTTAGACTTCTCCTACGAGCAGTACTTC,CASSLDFSYEQYF
TRBJ2-5,TRBV28,TRBD1,NA,TGTGCCAGCAGTTCCACAGGGGCTGCGTACCAAGAGACCCAGTACTTC,CASSSTGAAYQETQYF
TRBJ2-7,TRBV27,NA,large,TGTGCCAGCAGCCCAATCGGGATGACCTACGAGCAGTACTTC,CASSPIGMTYEQYF
TRBJ2-5,TRBV5-1,TRBD2,NA,TGCGCCAGCAGCTTGAATAGCGGGAGAAACCAAGAGACCCAGTACTTC,CASSLNSGRNQETQYF
TRBJ1-2,TRBV19,TRBD1,NA,TGTGCCAGTAGTATACCAAGGCGGACAGGTTCTAACTATGGCTACACCTTC,CASSIPRRTGSNYGYTF
TRBJ2-7,TRBV18,NA,NA,TGTGCCAGCTCACCAATCAGGGGCGACGAGCAGTACTTC,CASSPIRGDEQYF
TRBJ2-4,TRBV4-2,NA,NA,TGTGCCAGCAGCCAAGATACCCCGGGGGCCAAAAACATTCAGTACTTC,CASSQDTPGAKNIQYF
TRBJ1-4,TRBV5-1,TRBD1,NA,TGCGCCAGTGGAACAGGGGGCGTGGGTGAAAAACTGTTTTTT,CASGTGGVGEKLFF
TRBJ2-4,TRBV28,NA,NA,TGTGCCAGCAGCCCTGGGGACACCAAAAACATTCAGTACTTC,CASSPGDTKNIQYF
TRBJ2-5,TRBV4-1,NA,few,TGCGCCAGCAGCCAAGAGGTCAGGGGGAGGGAGACCCAGTACTTC,CASSQEVRGRETQYF
TRBJ1-4,TRBV19,TRBD1,NA,TGTGCCAGTACGGGACAGGGAAATGAAAAACTGTTTTTT,CASTGQGNEKLFF
TRBJ2-7,TRBV5-1,NA,NA,TGCGCCAGCAGCTTGAGTCGAACCGGCGAGCAGTACTTC,CASSLSRTGEQYF
TRBJ2-1,TRBV19,NA,NA,TGTGCCAGTAGTGCAGTCTACAATGAGCAGTTCTTC,CASSAVYNEQFF
TRBJ2-7,TRBV27,NA,NA,TGTGCCAGCAGTTTGGTACAGGGCAACTCCTACGAGCAGTACTTC,CASSLVQGNSYEQYF
TRBJ2-5,TRBV9,TRBD2,once,TGTGCCAGCAGCCTAGGGACTAGCAGACAAGAGACCCAGTACTTC,CASSLGTSRQETQYF
TRBJ2-2,TRBV7-7,NA,few,TGTGCCAGCAGCTCCGGCACGGGCACCGGGGAGCTGTTTTTT,CASSSGTGTGELFF
TRBJ1-2,TRBV21-1,NA,NA,TGTGCCAGCAGCAAAGCGGCTACCGACCTCGACAGGCCAGCTAACTATGGCTACACCTTC,CASSKAATDLDRPANYGYTF
TRBJ2-3,TRBV25-1,TRBD1,few,TGTGCCAGCAGCGGACAGGGTTTTCATACGCAGTATTTT,CASSGQGFHTQYF
TRBJ2-7,TRBV28,NA,once,TGTGCCAGCAGGACGTTAGCGGCTGGAAACGAGCAGTACTTC,CASRTLAAGNEQYF
TRBJ1-5,TRBV6-4,TRBD1,NA,TGTGCCAGCAGTGACTCACAGGACAGGGTGTATCAGCCCCAGCATTTT,CASSDSQDRVYQPQHF
TRBJ2-3,TRBV27,NA,once,TGTGCCAGCAAGAAGGGACTTAAACCCACAGATACGCAGTATTTT,CASKKGLKPTDTQYF
TRBJ1-5,TRBV21-1,NA,NA,TGTGCCAGCATGGGTCCGTGCAGGAGGGGCCGTCAGCCCCAGCATTTT,CASMGPCRRGRQPQHF
TRBJ2-3,TRBV5-8,TRBD2,NA,TGTGCCAGCAACTCCCAGGTTGCTAGCGGGGGGGCCAATGGTGGTACGCAGTATTTT,CASNSQVASGGANGGTQYF
TRBJ2-5,TRBV10-2,NA,NA,TGCGCCAGCAGTGGGACAGCAAAAGAGACCCAGTACTTC,CASSGTAKETQYF
TRBJ2-1,TRBV29-1,TRBD2,NA,TGCAGCGGGGGGGGCAATGAGCAGTTCTTC,CSGGGNEQFF
TRBJ1-2,TRBV7-2,NA,NA,TGTGCCAGCAGCCAGGACAGAGACTATGGCTACACCTTC,CASSQDRDYGYTF
TRBJ1-2,TRBV11-2,NA,NA,TGTGCCAGCAGCCCCGTGGGCAGGGGCTATGGCTACACCTTC,CASSPVGRGYGYTF
TRBJ1-2,TRBV18,NA,NA,TGTGCCAGCTCACCACCAGAGGGGGAAAAGGGCTATGGCTACACCTTC,CASSPPEGEKGYGYTF
TRBJ1-6,TRBV27,NA,NA,TGTGCCAGCACCAACCTCCGGGAGACCCTCCAGGAAAATTCACCCCTCCACTTT,CASTNLRETLQENSPLHF
TRBJ2-3,TRBV29-1,TRBD2,few,TGCAGCGTTGCGACGGGAGGGTCGACAGATACGCAGTATTTT,CSVATGGSTDTQYF
TRBJ2-7,TRBV27,TRBD1,NA,TGTGCCAGCAGCAGACAGGGGTCCCTCTCCTACGAGCAGTACTTC,CASSRQGSLSYEQYF
TRBJ1-1,TRBV7-8,NA,NA,TGTGCCAGCAGCCTAGTTGAAGCTACAGCTTTCTTT,CASSLVEATAFF
TRBJ2-1,TRBV11-2,TRBD2,NA,TGTGCCAGCAGCGTAACTAGCGGGGGGGGGAATGAGCAGTTCTTC,CASSVTSGGGNEQFF
TRBJ1-4,TRBV7-9,TRBD1,NA,TGTGCCAGCAGCGGGACAGGGGCTCGTGAAAAACTGTTTTTT,CASSGTGAREKLFF
TRBJ2-2,TRBV19,TRBD2,NA,TGTGCCAGTAACGTTGGACTAGCGGGGTTTACCGGGGAGCTGTTTTTT,CASNVGLAGFTGELFF
TRBJ2-6,TRBV18,NA,NA,TGTGCCAGCTCACCACGGTCATCGGGTATCTCTGGGGCCAACGTCCTGACTTTC,CASSPRSSGISGANVLTF
TRBJ2-5,TRBV27,NA,NA,TGTGCCAGCAGTTTTTCTGCAGGGGCACAAGAGACCCAGTACTTC,CASSFSAGAQETQYF
TRBJ1-5,TRBV2,NA,NA,TGTGCCAGCAGTCTACAGACTCAGCCCCAGCATTTT,CASSLQTQPQHF
TRBJ2-3,TRBV7-2,TRBD2,NA,TGTGCCAGCAGCTTACCCCCGGGAGGGATTAGCACAGATACGCAGTATTTT,CASSLPPGGISTDTQYF
TRBJ2-3,TRBV5-5,NA,few,TGTGCCAGCAGCGATAGCCCAGGGTGGAGCACAGATACGCAGTATTTT,CASSDSPGWSTDTQYF
TRBJ1-2,TRBV6-6,TRBD1,NA,TGTGCCAGCAGTAACAGGGGGTCTAACTATGGCTACACCTTC,CASSNRGSNYGYTF
TRBJ1-4,TRBV6-6,TRBD1,NA,TGTGCCAGCAGTCAGGGGGCCCTCGGTGAAAAACTGTTTTTT,CASSQGALGEKLFF
TRBJ1-2,TRBV5-6,TRBD1,few,TGTGCCAGCAGCCAGACAGGGGTGGTACTCGGCTACACCTTC,CASSQTGVVLGYTF
TRBJ2-3,TRBV5-1,NA,NA,TGCGCCAGCAGCTCTGGTGTAGCGGTTACAGATACGCAGTATTTT,CASSSGVAVTDTQYF
TRBJ2-3,TRBV4-3,TRBD1,NA,TGCGCCAGCAGCCAAAAACAGGGGAACACAGATACGCAGTATTTT,CASSQKQGNTDTQYF
TRBJ2-7,TRBV18,NA,NA,TGTGCCAGCTCACTAAGAGAGGGCGGATACGAGCAGTACTTC,CASSLREGGYEQYF